A single T cell receptor (beta chain) is shown here with its context. The sample is drawn from a study of blood T cell repertoires in COVID-19. V shed 5 bases and J shed 7 bases, with 16 bases lying between them. Germline V CDR1 and CDR2: MNHEY, SVGAGI. The CDR3 extends over 14 amino acids. Authors' data handling: How many nucleated cells were present was estimated from reference gene primer amplification. Clones were read by immunoSEQ multiplex PCR, and TCRdb kept only the in-frame ones, dropping some. From that table come the V and J calls and clone size; the DNA was used to work out D and trimming. Of tens of thousands of clones listed, about 83% are singletons.

The origin of this receptor is a man aged 35-49 years with COVID-19, enrolled during active disease. The V call is TRBV6-5, the J call TRBJ2-3, with D possibly TRBD1 on 6 matching bases. Sequenced: peripheral blood. The CDR3 region has the DNA TGTGCCAGCAGTACCGGTCAGGGGAGATATACGCAGTATTTT. Its protein is CASSTGQGRYTQYF.